This T cell receptor beta chain stems from a study of neurological immune-mediated disorders. Germline CDR1 and CDR2: DFQATT and SNEGSKA (reference sequence). The CDR3 runs 13 residues. The J segment lost 5 bases and the V segment lost 6 bases, leaving 4 bases of the junction unmatched. TCRdb called the 5' RACE reads again in MiXCR, with one record for every CDR3 protein. The table lists 75,000 to 80,000 distinct CDR3 sequences, less than 5.5% of them singletons. This clonotype was observed a handful of times. The TCR originated in a woman in her twenties or thirties with multiple sclerosis. The sample taken for sequencing was PBMCs. The V gene is TRBV20-1, the J gene TRBJ1-5; 10 bases align to TRBD1. In DNA, the CDR3 is TGCAGTGCCAGGACAGGGGGGTATCAGCCCCAGCATTTT. As protein: CSARTGGYQPQHF.